This T cell receptor (beta chain) was sequenced during a study of blood T cell repertoires in COVID-19. Overall study context: Sources were T cells, B-cell-depleted T cells, or PBMCs; the material itself was cDNA or gDNA.

V lost 2 bases and J 8 bases, leaving 12 bases between the germline ends. The CDR3 has 14 residues. CDR1 SGHTA and CDR2 FQGNSA come from the germline V gene. In the original workflow: Reference gene primer amplification yielded estimated nucleated cell counts. Sequencing used immunoSEQ multiplex PCR; TCRdb keeps in-frame clones, though not all of them. V and J calls and clone size are as listed in that table; D and trimming were resolved from the DNA. The table records about 140,000 clones, approximately 84% of them present only once. Living in about two dozen US areas, the participants were between roughly 18 and 95 years of age. Clinical histories supplied by participants themselves formed the basis of cohort assignment.

The chain couples TRBV7-2 to TRBJ2-2; maybe TRBD2 (5 bases). The receptor's source is a woman aged 45-59 years with acute COVID-19. Material for sequencing was PBMCs or T cells enriched from blood (not recorded which). The CDR3 nucleotides read TGTGCCAGCAGCTTAACCAGCGGTCGGGGGGAGCTGTTTTTT. Its protein product is CASSLTSGRGELFF.